What follows are 12 T cell receptor beta chains derived from one specimen sequenced in a study of breast tumors, draining lymph nodes, adjacent tissues. TCRdb recomputed calls from the multiplex PCR reads with MiXCR, one row per CDR3 protein. The sample shows about 230,000 distinct CDR3 sequences, around 32% of them seen only once. Samples came from axillary lymph nodes draining the breast cancer. The sample consisted of axillary lymph node tissue. The receptors shown here come from a female donor with breast cancer. Some clones in this sample may be carry-over from other donors' samples.

A note on this clonotype: A clone one base away is much larger, so this may be a read error. The chain joins TRBV20-1 to TRBJ2-7, with D perhaps TRBD1 (5 bases). The CDR3 contains 11 residues. CDR1 and CDR2 (germline): DFQATT, SNEGSKA (reference sequence). The CDR3 loop is CSASGAYEQSF. Written as DNA, the CDR3 is TGCAGTGCTTCTGGGGCCTACGAGCAGTCCTTC.

This clonotype has ten or more counts. The chain is built from TRBV7-9 and TRBJ2-5; D uncertain. V gave up 1 base and J gave up 9 bases, with 12 bases separating them. This CDR3 has 13 amino acids. Germline V gene sequence: CDR1 SEHNR, CDR2 FQNEAQ (reference sequence). CDR3 sequence reads: CASSLEGRQAQYF. The CDR3 nucleotides are TGTGCCAGCAGCTTAGAAGGCCGTCAGGCCCAGTACTTC.

This clonotype was observed a few times. This chain uses TRBV6-5 with TRBJ1-1; 10 positions agree with TRBD1. CDR1 is MNHEY and CDR2 is SVGAGI in the germline V gene. Losses at the gene ends were 2 bases for V and 7 bases for J; bases not matched to a gene: 7. The CDR3 totals 15 residues. The CDR3: CASSYGGQGMGEAFF. In DNA, the CDR3 is TGTGCCAGCAGTTACGGGGGACAGGGGATGGGTGAAGCTTTCTTT.

This clonotype showed up many times. CDR3 DNA sequence: TGCAGTGCCCTAGGGACCGCCCAAAACATTCAGTACTTC. Residues: CSALGTAQNIQYF. The chain combines TRBV20-1 with TRBJ2-4; TRBD1 or TRBD2 may be the D gene (5 bases each). CDR3 length equals 13 residues. Germline V gene sequence: CDR1 DFQATT, CDR2 SNEGSKA (reference sequence). V was shortened by 6 bases and J by 5 bases, with 14 bases between the two germline ends.

This clonotype has a handful of counts. This chain connects TRBV11-2 to TRBJ1-5, with D maybe TRBD1 (5 bases). The germline V gene has CDR1 SGHAT and CDR2 FQNNGV. Trimming stripped 5 bases from V and 6 bases from J, with 17 bases between. The CDR3 extends over 15 amino acids. The CDR3 loop is CASSEGPTGGQPQHF. Written as DNA, the CDR3 is TGTGCCAGCAGCGAGGGACCGACGGGTGGTCAGCCCCAGCATTTT.

CDR3 DNA: TGTGCCAGCAGTTACAGACTAGCGGGAGGAGGTAATGAGCAGTTCTTC. Its protein is CASSYRLAGGGNEQFF. This chain joins TRBV6-5 and TRBJ2-1; 13 positions agree with TRBD2. The germline V gene has CDR1 MNHEY and CDR2 SVGAGI. There are 16 residues in the CDR3. Trimming at V came to 2 bases and at J to 7 bases, leaving 5 bases not matched to a gene.

This clonotype appeared many times. The gene calls are TRBV7-9 and TRBJ2-1; 8 nucleotides match TRBD2. CDR3 length: 14 amino acids. After removal of 2 bases from V and 3 bases from J, the junction contained 0 bases not matched to a gene. CDR1 is SEHNR and CDR2 is FQNEAQ in the germline V gene (reference sequence). In DNA form, the CDR3 reads TGTGCCAGCAGCTTAACTAGCGGCTACAATGAGCAGTTCTTC. It is translated as CASSLTSGYNEQFF.

With respect to this clonotype: The junction and the germline gene differ at one end; a read error may be behind it. The chain employs TRBV6-6 and TRBJ2-5; a weak D match, TRBD2 (6 bases). The CDR3 has 13 residues. Germline assignment: CDR1 MNHNY and CDR2 SVGAGI (reference sequence). The CDR3 nucleotides read TGTGCCAACAGTCACGGCGGGATAGAGACCCAGTACTTC. This translates into CANSHGGIETQYF.

This clonotype was recorded many times. The rearrangement uses TRBV2 and TRBJ2-2; no firm D call. This CDR3 region has 15 residues. Germline values: CDR1 SNHLY, CDR2 FYNNEI. The V and J ends lost 2 bases and 2 bases respectively, with 9 bases between them. This CDR3 reads CASSEYRLNTGELFF. CDR3 bases: TGTGCCAGCAGTGAATACCGGCTCAACACCGGGGAGCTGTTTTTT. Combining the CDR3 with reference TRBV2 and TRBJ2-2 gives the whole variable domain EPEVTQTPSHQVTQMGQEVILRCVPISNHLYFYWYRQILGQKVEFLVSFYNNEISEKSEIFDDQFSVERPDGSNFTLKIRSTKLEDSAMYFCASSEYRLNTGELFFGEGSRLTVL.

The sample holds many counts of this clonotype. The rearrangement links TRBV3-1 to TRBJ2-2; no firm D call. The CDR3 contains 11 residues. The V and J ends lost 4 bases and 4 bases respectively, with 1 base between them. The germline gives CDR1 LGHDT, CDR2 YNNKEL (reference sequence). CDR3 loop: CASSLTGELFF. The CDR3 nucleotides are TGTGCCAGCAGCCTCACCGGGGAGCTGTTTTTT.

The V gene is TRBV20-1, the J gene TRBJ1-5, with a tentative D call TRBD1 (6 bases). The CDR3 is 15 residues long. With 8 bases removed from V and 4 bases from J, the gap between germline ends came to 21 bases. The germline gives CDR1 DFQATT, CDR2 SNEGSKA (reference sequence). The CDR3 protein is CSTGIGDAANQPQHF. As DNA, the CDR3 is TGCAGTACAGGGATCGGGGACGCCGCGAATCAGCCCCAGCATTTT.

This clonotype was recorded at least ten times. The chain uses TRBV5-6 and TRBJ2-1; no reliable D call. Deletions cut 0 bases from V and 4 bases from J, with 11 bases between. The CDR3 sequence is 15 residues long. Per the germline V gene, CDR1 is SGHDT and CDR2 is YYEEEE. The CDR3 protein is CASSLGVSAYNEQFF. CDR3 DNA sequence: TGTGCCAGCAGCTTGGGGGTGTCAGCTTACAATGAGCAGTTCTTC.